The clone carrying this TCR beta chain was picked up one time. Per germline, CDR1 SGHTA and CDR2 FQGNSA. The CDR3 sequence is 14 residues long. The J segment lost 8 bases and the V segment lost 4 bases, leaving 8 bases of the junction unmatched. This sample is part of a study of blood T cell repertoires in COVID-19. Overall study context: The analysed material was cDNA or gDNA that came from T cells, B-cell-depleted T cells, or PBMCs.

The authors' processing: Reference gene primer amplification gave estimated nucleated cell counts. Assay: immunoSEQ multiplex PCR; the TCRdb copy retains only in-frame clones and omits some. The V and J calls and clone size were taken over from that table, and D and trimming were inferred from the DNA. The sample lists 120,000 to 150,000 clones; around nine tenths were seen once. The V gene is TRBV7-2, the J gene TRBJ1-2; 9 positions match TRBD1. The sequence came from a middle-aged woman with acute or convalescent COVID-19. Sequences were obtained from peripheral blood. The CDR3 sequence is CASSSRTGAGGYTF. In nucleotides, the CDR3 is TGTGCCAGCAGCTCCCGGACAGGGGCCGGGGGCTACACCTTC.